Shown below are 31 T cell receptor beta chains from a single sample sequenced in a study of response to subunit inactivated influenza vaccine. MiXCR was run by TCRdb on the RT-PCR reads, yielding one entry per CDR3 protein. Of 800,000 to 1,000,000 distinct CDR3 sequences listed, around 20% are singletons. Sequenced material: PBMCs from blood, taken 4 to 6 days after vaccination. Receptor source: a man aged 50 or older who received an inactivated influenza vaccine.

This clonotype appeared a single time. This rearrangement joins TRBV6-2 or TRBV6-3 to TRBJ1-2, with D possibly being TRBD1 (5 bases). Germline V gene sequence: CDR1 MNHEY, CDR2 SVGEGT. This CDR3 has 14 amino acids. Trimming pared 3 bases from V and 1 base from J, leaving 9 bases between. The CDR3, as DNA: TGTGCCAGCAGTTATTCAGGGTTTAACTATGGCTACACCTTC. Protein: CASSYSGFNYGYTF.

Details on this clonotype: Germline and junction disagree at one end, which may indicate a read error. V gene TRBV20-1 combines with J gene TRBJ2-5; D is perhaps TRBD1 (5 bases). CDR3 size: 14 residues. CDR1 DFQATT and CDR2 SNEGSKA come from the germline V gene (reference sequence). CDR3 sequence (DNA): TGCAGTGCTACCGCTCGACAGTACCAAGATACCCAGTACTTC. Protein product: CSATARQYQDTQYF.

The chain joins TRBV11-2 to TRBJ2-1, with 8 bases identical to TRBD2. With 5 bases clipped from V and 8 bases from J, the junction kept 5 bases outside the gene matches. Germline CDR1 SGHAT, CDR2 FQNNGV. The CDR3 is made up of 13 amino acids. The CDR3 is CASSNSGSDEQFF. The CDR3, as DNA: TGTGCCAGCAGCAACAGCGGGAGTGATGAGCAGTTCTTC.

This clonotype occurred a few times. J is TRBJ2-7 and V is TRBV7-2, with D perhaps matching TRBD2 (5 bases). Trimming shortened V by 1 base and J by 2 bases, and 15 bases separated the two germline ends. The CDR3 is made up of 16 amino acids. CDR1 and CDR2 (germline): SGHTA, FQGNSA. The CDR3 region has the DNA TGTGCCAGCAGCTTAGGGTGGTCAGGAGGTGCCTACGAGCAGTACTTC. Protein: CASSLGWSGGAYEQYF. Full variable domain (missing parts from reference TRBV7-2 and TRBJ2-7): GAGVSQSPSNKVTEKGKDVELRCDPISGHTALYWYRQSLGQGLEFLIYFQGNSAPDKSGLPSDRFSAERTGGSVSTLTIQRTQQEDSAVYLCASSLGWSGGAYEQYFGPGTRLTVT.

This clonotype was found a few times. The V gene is TRBV12-3 or TRBV12-4, the J gene TRBJ2-5; D gene uncertain. This CDR3 spans 13 amino acids. The V end was cut by 6 bases, the J end by 6 bases, with 14 bases between. The CDR3 loop is CASSRVFSKTQYF. CDR3 DNA: TGTGCCAGCAGCCGCGTTTTCTCGAAGACCCAGTACTTC.

The chain employs TRBV4-2 and TRBJ2-7, with D maybe TRBD2 (5 bases). This CDR3 contains 15 residues. The ends were cut back, 0 bases at V and 0 bases at J, with 9 bases in the middle. Germline V gene sequence: CDR1 LGHNA, CDR2 YNFKEQ. CDR3 region: CASSQESGSSYEQYF. CDR3 DNA: TGTGCCAGCAGCCAAGAAAGCGGAAGCTCCTACGAGCAGTACTTC.

The chain joins TRBV7-3 to TRBJ2-1, with 7 bases matching TRBD2. Germline V lookup: CDR1 SGHTA, CDR2 FQGTGA. The CDR3 runs to 18 residues. Trimming took 1 base from V and 0 from J; bases not matched to a gene: 9. This chain's CDR3 is CASSLNPGTTSSYNEQFF. For the CDR3, the DNA is TGTGCCAGCAGCTTAAATCCGGGGACTACGAGCTCCTACAATGAGCAGTTCTTC.

This chain connects TRBV6-5 to TRBJ2-7, with 8 bases identical to TRBD1. Germline V CDR1 and CDR2: MNHEY, SVGAGI. This CDR3 is 14 amino acids long. V trimming: 4 bases; J trimming: 2 bases; junction bases outside the gene matches: 4. The CDR3 here is CASSSDRAPYEQYF. For the CDR3, the DNA is TGTGCCAGCAGTTCGGACAGGGCTCCCTACGAGCAGTACTTC.

The sample holds a few counts of this clonotype. The chain employs TRBV20-1 and TRBJ2-2; 9 nucleotides align to TRBD2. V gave up 5 bases and J gave up 2 bases; unmatched junction bases: 9. The germline gives CDR1 DFQATT, CDR2 SNEGSKA (reference sequence). The CDR3 covers 16 residues. The CDR3 region is CSAPRGGRANTGELFF. CDR3 in DNA: TGCAGTGCTCCAAGGGGCGGGAGGGCCAACACCGGGGAGCTGTTTTTT.

In its sample, this clonotype was seen a few times. This chain joins TRBV29-1 and TRBJ2-7, with 7 bases identical to TRBD2. V was pared by 4 bases and J by 3 bases, with 24 bases of the junction left unmatched. This CDR3 contains 19 residues. Per the germline V gene, CDR1 is SQVTM and CDR2 is ANQGSEA. CDR3 sequence (DNA): TGCAGCGTTGTTTTTTTTCGCGGGAGAAGTGGTACCTCGGGCTACGAGCAGTACTTC. Its translation is CSVVFFRGRSGTSGYEQYF.

This clonotype occurred a few times. The chain carries TRBV5-1 and TRBJ2-7, with D hard to call. Germline lookup yields CDR1 SGHRS and CDR2 YFSETQ. V lost 4 bases, J lost 5 bases, and 13 bases lay in between. This CDR3 has 13 residues. CDR3 sequence: CASSQPGRHEQYF. CDR3 nucleotide sequence: TGCGCCAGCAGCCAGCCTGGACGCCACGAGCAGTACTTC.

This clonotype came up many times. The gene calls are TRBV11-1 and TRBJ2-1; TRBD2 agrees at 14 bases. This CDR3 is built from 19 residues. Germline-derived CDR1 and CDR2 are SGHAT and FQDESV (reference sequence). The V segment lost 11 bases and the J segment 3 bases; nucleotides outside the gene matches: 18. CDR3 region: CASRGEEGLAGVYYNEQFF. The DNA for the CDR3 is TGTGCCTCCCGAGGGGAAGAGGGACTAGCGGGAGTCTACTACAATGAGCAGTTCTTC.

The chain employs TRBV24-1 and TRBJ2-7; the match to TRBD1 covers 7 bases. Germline V gene lookup returns CDR1 KGHDR and CDR2 SFDVKD. This CDR3 has 17 amino acids. The V gene end was trimmed by 2 bases and the J gene end by 2 bases; junction bases not matched to a gene: 11. The CDR3 coding sequence is TGTGCCACCAGTGATTACTATGGACAGGAGCCTGCCTACGAGCAGTACTTC. Encoded protein: CATSDYYGQEPAYEQYF.

This chain connects TRBV10-3 to TRBJ2-5; TRBD2 might be the D (6 bases). This CDR3 region has 16 residues. Trimming took off 0 bases at V and 2 bases at J, with 13 bases between the two ends. The germline V gene encodes CDR1 ENHRY and CDR2 SYGVKD. The CDR3 bases are TGTGCCATCAGTGAGTCGCGGCGGGGTGGGCAAGAGACCCAGTACTTC. Amino acids: CAISESRRGGQETQYF.

The sample holds a few counts of this clonotype. The rearrangement joins TRBV4-3 to TRBJ2-1; TRBD2 agrees at 11 bases. Germline V lookup: CDR1 LGHNA, CDR2 YSLEER. This CDR3 comprises 20 residues. V lost 0 bases to trimming and J lost 0 bases; unmatched junction nucleotides: 10. CDR3 DNA: TGCGCCAGCAGCCAAGATTCGCAACTAGCGGGAGCCGACTCCTACAATGAGCAGTTCTTC. Encoded protein: CASSQDSQLAGADSYNEQFF.

The V call is TRBV29-1, the J call TRBJ2-7; no firm D call. Germline lookup yields CDR1 SQVTM and CDR2 ANQGSEA. V was shortened by 7 bases and J by 0 bases, with 10 bases between the two germline ends. The CDR3 runs to 12 residues. The CDR3 coding sequence is TGCAGCGCTATTGGCTACTCCTACGAGCAGTACTTC. Encoded protein: CSAIGYSYEQYF.

Only a few counts were recorded for this clonotype. The V gene is TRBV20-1, the J gene TRBJ1-4; a weak D match, TRBD1 (5 bases). The CDR3 is 14 residues long. Trimming left V 3 bases short and J 8 bases short, with 16 bases between. Germline lookup yields CDR1 DFQATT and CDR2 SNEGSKA (reference sequence). DNA for the CDR3: TGCAGTGCTAGGAGCATGGGGGAGATCGAAAAACTGTTTTTT. Translated: CSARSMGEIEKLFF.

This clonotype was found many times. This chain uses TRBV28 with TRBJ1-2; 10 bases line up with TRBD1. CDR1 MDHEN and CDR2 SYDVKM come from the germline V gene. The CDR3 is made up of 14 amino acids. The junction had 2 bases not matched to a gene; V was cut back by 3 bases and J by 4 bases. The CDR3 DNA sequence: TGTGCCAGCAGTTTGGGACAGGGGATCTATGGCTACACCTTC. Amino acid sequence: CASSLGQGIYGYTF.

This clonotype has ten or more counts. The rearrangement joins TRBV4-2 to TRBJ2-3; 10 bases align to TRBD2. The CDR3 runs 18 residues. Germline V gene data show CDR1 as LGHNA and CDR2 as YNFKEQ. The junction had 8 bases not matched to a gene; V was cut back by 0 bases and J by 2 bases. The CDR3 bases are TGTGCCAGCAGCCAAGACATCGGACTAGCGGCATTCACAGATACGCAGTATTTT. Its protein is CASSQDIGLAAFTDTQYF.

The DNA of the CDR3 is TGTGCCAGCAGTTACTCGGCTAGCGGTCCCCTCGGCGAGCAGTACTTC. This sequence encodes CASSYSASGPLGEQYF. V and J are TRBV6-5 and TRBJ2-7, with TRBD2 matching over 7 bases. From germline, CDR1 is MNHEY and CDR2 SVGAGI. The CDR3 loop spans 16 amino acids. Unmatched junction bases numbered 11, after V lost 0 bases and J lost 6 bases.

This clonotype was detected a few times. The rearrangement links TRBV20-1 to TRBJ1-1, with D possibly TRBD1 on 5 matching bases. The CDR3 loop spans 12 amino acids. Germline CDR1 DFQATT, CDR2 SNEGSKA (reference sequence). The V gene lost 6 bases and the J gene lost 4 bases, with 12 bases spanning the gap. CDR3 sequence (DNA): TGCAGTGCCCAGCAGGGCGGCACTGAAGCTTTCTTT. Protein: CSAQQGGTEAFF.

In its sample, this clonotype was seen a few times. The rearrangement uses TRBV20-1 and TRBJ1-6; D perhaps matches TRBD1 (6 bases). Germline CDR1 DFQATT, CDR2 SNEGSKA (reference sequence). The CDR3 covers 15 residues. The V and J ends lost 3 bases and 5 bases respectively, with 14 bases between them. The DNA of the CDR3 is TGCAGTGCTAGTGAGGACAGTTTGCATAATTCACCCCTCCACTTT. Translation gives CSASEDSLHNSPLHF.

The rearrangement joins TRBV4-3 to TRBJ2-3, with D uncertain. The CDR3 sequence is 15 residues long. Trimming took 1 base from V and 1 from J, leaving 9 bases between them. The V gene's germline CDR1 is LGHNA and CDR2 YSLEER. CDR3 nucleotides: TGCGCCAGCAGCCAAGGGGGTAGCCGCACAGATACGCAGTATTTT. Protein product: CASSQGGSRTDTQYF.

The chain links TRBV27 to TRBJ2-1, with a weak D call TRBD2 (6 bases). CDR1 MNHEY and CDR2 SMNVEV come from the germline V gene (reference sequence). V lost 4 bases and J 3 bases, leaving 13 bases between the germline ends. The CDR3 has 15 residues. The CDR3 region has the DNA TGTGCCAGCAGTTCTCTCCCGGGACTCTACAATGAGCAGTTCTTC. It encodes CASSSLPGLYNEQFF.

A few counts support this clonotype. This chain joins TRBV5-1 and TRBJ2-3, with 8 bases fitting TRBD1. Per germline, CDR1 SGHRS and CDR2 YFSETQ. The CDR3 is 18 amino acids. V was clipped by 0 bases and J by 3 bases; unmatched bases: 12. The CDR3: CASSLGDRGAFMTDTQYF. The DNA of the CDR3 is TGCGCCAGCAGCTTGGGCGACAGGGGCGCCTTTATGACAGATACGCAGTATTTT.

This clonotype was found a few times. The chain recombines TRBV9 with TRBJ2-7, with 8 nucleotides matching TRBD1. After removal of 0 bases from V and 3 bases from J, the junction contained 8 bases not matched to a gene. Per germline, CDR1 SGDLS and CDR2 YYNGEE. The CDR3 is 16 residues long. The CDR3 is CASSVALAGGNYEQYF. The CDR3 DNA is TGTGCCAGCAGCGTAGCTTTGGCAGGGGGCAACTACGAGCAGTACTTC.

The rearrangement links TRBV7-9 to TRBJ2-5; D is tentatively TRBD1 or TRBD2 (5 bases each). This CDR3 is built from 17 residues. V lost 8 bases and J lost 0, with 22 bases in between. Per germline, CDR1 SEHNR and CDR2 FQNEAQ (reference sequence). The CDR3 DNA is TGTGCCAGCGCCCTAAGAGGGGTCTTTTCCTACCAAGAGACCCAGTACTTC. It translates to CASALRGVFSYQETQYF. Looking up the rest from reference TRBV7-9 and TRBJ2-5 gives the full variable domain: DTGVSQNPRHKITKRGQNVTFRCDPISEHNRLYWYRQTLGQGPEFLTYFQNEAQLEKSRLLSDRFSAERPKGSFSTLEIQRTEQGDSAMYLCASALRGVFSYQETQYFGPGTRLLVL.

The sample holds many counts of this clonotype. V gene TRBV20-1 combines with J gene TRBJ2-1, with 8 bases fitting TRBD1. The length of the CDR3 is 17 residues. The germline gives CDR1 DFQATT, CDR2 SNEGSKA (reference sequence). V lost 0 bases, J lost 4 bases, and 11 bases stayed unmatched. The CDR3 sequence is CSARDRGPTRTYNEQFF. CDR3 nucleotide sequence: TGCAGTGCTAGAGACAGGGGGCCGACTAGAACATACAATGAGCAGTTCTTC.

This clonotype came up once. The chain uses TRBV11-3 and TRBJ2-3; D gene uncertain. Germline loops: CDR1 SGHNT, CDR2 YENEEA. The V gene lost 1 base and the J gene lost 4 bases, with 9 bases spanning the gap. The CDR3 loop spans 14 amino acids. CDR3 nucleotides: TGTGCCAGCAGCTTAGGAGGTTTGGCAGATACGCAGTATTTT. Protein sequence: CASSLGGLADTQYF.

This clonotype came up a few times. The gene calls are TRBV6-5 and TRBJ1-1; D gene unclear. Trimming took 0 bases from V and 5 from J, leaving 7 bases between them. The germline V gene has CDR1 MNHEY and CDR2 SVGAGI. This CDR3 spans 13 amino acids. CDR3: CASSYSEVTEAFF. DNA of the CDR3: TGTGCCAGCAGTTACTCGGAAGTAACTGAAGCTTTCTTT.

The chain uses TRBV20-1 and TRBJ2-2; D possibly corresponds to TRBD2 (5 bases). Germline values: CDR1 DFQATT, CDR2 SNEGSKA (reference sequence). V gave up 0 bases and J gave up 0 bases, with 11 bases separating them. This CDR3 has 16 residues. In DNA form, the CDR3 reads TGCAGTGCTAGAGAATCGGGGATTTCGAACACCGGGGAGCTGTTTTTT. This encodes CSARESGISNTGELFF.